These T cell receptor beta chains were read from a single sample in a study of breast tumors, draining lymph nodes, adjacent tissues. TCRdb reprocessed the multiplex PCR reads with MiXCR, giving one entry per CDR3 protein. The sample records 120,000 or so distinct CDR3 sequences, approximately 20% being singletons. Sequencing was done on a sample of axillary lymph node tissue. These receptors came from a female donor with breast cancer. Some clones in this sample may be carry-over from other donors' samples. The CDR3 runs from the conserved cysteine through the conserved F or W. Fields, in order: D gene, J gene, V gene, CDR3 protein. The D gene is left open where the match is weak.

D: -; J: TRBJ2-2; V: TRBV12-3/TRBV12-4; CDR3: CASSPSGLNTGELFF
D: -; J: TRBJ2-1; V: TRBV7-6; CDR3: CASSFSGEQFF
D: TRBD1; J: TRBJ1-5; V: TRBV19; CDR3: CASGETGVNQPQHF
D: -; J: TRBJ1-6; V: TRBV20-1; CDR3: CSATGGTNSNNSPLHF
D: -; J: TRBJ2-1; V: TRBV18; CDR3: CASSQGNEQFF
D: TRBD2; J: TRBJ2-7; V: TRBV20-1; CDR3: CSARGGSLYEQYF
D: -; J: TRBJ2-3; V: TRBV4-1; CDR3: CASSQGTGTTDTQYF
D: TRBD1; J: TRBJ2-6; V: TRBV12-3/TRBV12-4; CDR3: CASSLRQGAPGANVLTF
D: -; J: TRBJ2-7; V: TRBV18; CDR3: CASSPNQGQGGNEQYF
D: TRBD2; J: TRBJ2-7; V: TRBV7-6; CDR3: CASSHGGAGGYYEQYF
D: -; J: TRBJ2-2; V: TRBV6-2/TRBV6-3; CDR3: CASSWDPHTGEPFF
D: -; J: TRBJ2-1; V: TRBV4-1; CDR3: CASSRSQGSYNEQFF
D: -; J: TRBJ2-7; V: TRBV14; CDR3: CASSQGRLHLEQYF
D: TRBD1; J: TRBJ2-1; V: TRBV14; CDR3: CASSQNRGREQFF
D: -; J: TRBJ1-4; V: TRBV30; CDR3: CAWSVSEKLFF
D: -; J: TRBJ1-5; V: TRBV7-9; CDR3: CASSLGGYQPQHF
D: -; J: TRBJ2-5; V: TRBV6-1; CDR3: CASTPMGTPETQYF
D: -; J: TRBJ1-6; V: TRBV6-1; CDR3: CASSEGHQNSPLHF
D: -; J: TRBJ1-1; V: TRBV6-4; CDR3: CASSDRGRWNTEAFF
D: -; J: TRBJ2-1; V: TRBV27; CDR3: CASSLGRSYNEQFF
D: -; J: TRBJ2-3; V: TRBV11-3; CDR3: CASSTTGTGTDTQYF
D: TRBD1; J: TRBJ2-6; V: TRBV5-1; CDR3: CASSPQGTGANVLTF
D: -; J: TRBJ1-5; V: TRBV5-1; CDR3: CASSLNGDLGQPQHF
D: -; J: TRBJ2-6; V: TRBV6-5; CDR3: CASSYHLPSGANVLTF
D: TRBD1; J: TRBJ2-5; V: TRBV10-3; CDR3: CAIRAGTDQETQYF
D: -; J: TRBJ1-1; V: TRBV5-6; CDR3: CASSLYGGNTEAFF
D: -; J: TRBJ2-5; V: TRBV5-1; CDR3: CASSSGSREETQYF
D: -; J: TRBJ1-6; V: TRBV20-1; CDR3: CSAVSSGGGNSPLHF
D: -; J: TRBJ1-5; V: TRBV20-1; CDR3: CSARDPNRGTYQPQHF
D: -; J: TRBJ2-1; V: TRBV7-9; CDR3: CASSQTLGGTGNKISYNEQFF
D: TRBD2; J: TRBJ2-7; V: TRBV7-3; CDR3: CASSPQPGLLYEQYF
D: TRBD2; J: TRBJ2-1; V: TRBV5-1; CDR3: CASSFGGGGFSYNEQFF
D: -; J: TRBJ1-5; V: TRBV12-3/TRBV12-4; CDR3: CASRLSNQPQHF
D: TRBD2; J: TRBJ2-5; V: TRBV20-1; CDR3: CSANRLAGAQETQYF
D: TRBD2; J: TRBJ2-1; V: TRBV20-1; CDR3: CSARSRGAGGHEQFF
D: TRBD1; J: TRBJ1-3; V: TRBV5-1; CDR3: CASSVPGTGPGNTIYF
D: -; J: TRBJ2-2; V: TRBV6-2/TRBV6-3; CDR3: CASSDRAGELFF
D: -; J: TRBJ2-1; V: TRBV6-5; CDR3: CASSHAHEQFF
D: TRBD1; J: TRBJ2-1; V: TRBV6-5; CDR3: CASSYPTGGSYNEQFF
D: -; J: TRBJ2-7; V: TRBV6-5; CDR3: CASSRQDGSYEQYF
D: -; J: TRBJ2-5; V: TRBV18; CDR3: CASSPAVQETQYF
D: -; J: TRBJ2-3; V: TRBV7-9; CDR3: CASSLAVRSANTQYF
D: TRBD1; J: TRBJ1-2; V: TRBV15; CDR3: CATSRDRAGGYTF
D: -; J: TRBJ2-5; V: TRBV3-1; CDR3: CASSQVGETQYF
D: TRBD1; J: TRBJ2-1; V: TRBV12-3/TRBV12-4; CDR3: CASSLGQGADEQFF
D: TRBD1; J: TRBJ1-2; V: TRBV12-3/TRBV12-4; CDR3: CASSRTGGVYGYTF
D: -; J: TRBJ2-1; V: TRBV29-1; CDR3: CSVEEPNEQFF
D: -; J: TRBJ2-1; V: TRBV5-1; CDR3: CASSLAGHLGYNEQFF
D: TRBD2; J: TRBJ2-4; V: TRBV20-1; CDR3: CSARGLAGGRGNIQYF